This section outlines one T cell receptor beta chain sequence together with its context. The entry originates in a study of blood T cell repertoires in COVID-19. On the study more broadly: COVID-19 samples, acute and convalescent, were from the United States, Italy and Spain. The analysed material was cDNA or gDNA that came from T cells, B-cell-depleted T cells, or PBMCs.

Trimming stripped 4 bases from V and 9 bases from J, with 10 bases between. The CDR3 loop spans 13 amino acids. The germline V gene encodes CDR1 MNHEY and CDR2 SVGAGI. Under the authors' procedure: Researchers report that nucleated cell counts were estimated from reference gene primer amplification. TCRdb keeps only in-frame clones here, not all; method: immunoSEQ multiplex PCR. V and J calls and clone size are copied from that table; D and trimming were computed from the DNA. The table includes around 57,000 clones, roughly nine tenths detected once. The clonotype originates from a man in his fifties or sixties with acute or convalescent COVID-19. The V and J genes are TRBV6-5 and TRBJ1-6; D remains ambiguous. Source material: peripheral blood. In DNA, the CDR3 is TGTGCCAGCAGTTCAAGCGGGATTTCACCCCTCCACTTT. This codes for CASSSSGISPLHF.